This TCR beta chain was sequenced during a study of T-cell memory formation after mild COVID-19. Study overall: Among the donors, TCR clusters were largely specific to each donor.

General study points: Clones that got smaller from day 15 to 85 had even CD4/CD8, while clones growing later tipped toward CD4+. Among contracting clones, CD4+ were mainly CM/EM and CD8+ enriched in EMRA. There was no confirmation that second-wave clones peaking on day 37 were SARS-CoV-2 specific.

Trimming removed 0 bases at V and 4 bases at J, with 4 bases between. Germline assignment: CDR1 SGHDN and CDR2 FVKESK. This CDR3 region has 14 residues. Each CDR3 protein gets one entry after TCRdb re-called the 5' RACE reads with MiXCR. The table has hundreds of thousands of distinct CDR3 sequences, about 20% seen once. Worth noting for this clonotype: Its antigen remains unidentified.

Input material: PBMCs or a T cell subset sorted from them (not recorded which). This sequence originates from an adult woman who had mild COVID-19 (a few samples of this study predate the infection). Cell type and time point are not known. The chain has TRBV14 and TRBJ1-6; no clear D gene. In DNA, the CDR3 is TGTGCCAGCAGCCAAGAAACGTATAATTCACCCCTCCACTTT. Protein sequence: CASSQETYNSPLHF.